This entry describes one TCR beta chain. Antigen: not known. The sample is drawn from a study of T cell responses to AZD1222 COVID-19 vaccine. As for the study in general: Both about-4-week and about-12-week second-dose recipients were combined. The study, taken as a whole, reports: Two AZD1222 doses significantly raised spike-specific TCR breadth and depth over controls. Sampling captured repertoires only after the peak T cell response.

V dropped 4 bases and J dropped 5; count of bases not matched to a gene: 5. CDR1 is MNHNS, CDR2 SASEGT, per germline. This CDR3 has 16 amino acids. The method was immunoSEQ multiplex PCR; TCRdb's version includes in-frame clones alone and lacks a portion of them. The top ten hold about 2.5% of the sample, which has approximately 180,000 clones, about 92% seen once. This TCR came from an adult in good health. This rearrangement joins TRBV6-1 to TRBJ2-2, with 12 bases aligning to TRBD2. The sequenced sample was peripheral blood, obtained on day 0 of AZD1222 vaccination. This CDR3 reads CASSALAGGGTGELFF. The CDR3 DNA is TGTGCCAGCAGTGCACTAGCGGGAGGAGGGACCGGGGAGCTGTTTTTT.